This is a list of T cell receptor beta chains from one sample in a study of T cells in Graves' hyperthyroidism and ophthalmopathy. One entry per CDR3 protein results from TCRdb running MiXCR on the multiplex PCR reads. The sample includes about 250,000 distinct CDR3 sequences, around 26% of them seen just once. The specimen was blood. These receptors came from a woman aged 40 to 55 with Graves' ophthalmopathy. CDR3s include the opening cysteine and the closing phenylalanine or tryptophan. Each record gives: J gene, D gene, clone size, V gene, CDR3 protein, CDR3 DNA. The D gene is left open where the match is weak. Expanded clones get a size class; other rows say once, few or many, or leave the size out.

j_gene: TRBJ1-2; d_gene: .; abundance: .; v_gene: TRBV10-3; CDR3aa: CAISDSGFGYTF; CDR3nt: TGTGCCATCAGTGATTCAGGGTTTGGCTACACCTTC
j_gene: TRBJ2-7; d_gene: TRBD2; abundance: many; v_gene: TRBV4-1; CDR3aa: CASSQGSGGTSYEQYF; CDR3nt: TGCGCCAGCAGCCAAGGGTCGGGAGGGACCTCCTACGAGCAGTACTTC
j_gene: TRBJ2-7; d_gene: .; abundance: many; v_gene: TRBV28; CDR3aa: CASSFSRASYEQYF; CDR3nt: TGTGCCAGCAGTTTCTCCAGGGCCTCCTACGAGCAGTACTTC
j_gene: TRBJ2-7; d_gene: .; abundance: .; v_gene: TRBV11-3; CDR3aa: CASSLVSAGDEQYF; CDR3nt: TGTGCCAGCAGCTTAGTGAGTGCAGGTGACGAGCAGTACTTC
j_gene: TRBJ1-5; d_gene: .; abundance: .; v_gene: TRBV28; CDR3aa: CASSFVNAGNQPQHF; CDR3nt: TGTGCCAGCAGTTTTGTCAATGCGGGAAATCAGCCCCAGCATTTT
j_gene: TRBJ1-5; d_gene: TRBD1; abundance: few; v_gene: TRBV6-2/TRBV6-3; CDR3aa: CASSYTGGTQPQHF; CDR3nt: TGTGCCAGCAGTTACACAGGGGGCACTCAGCCCCAGCATTTT
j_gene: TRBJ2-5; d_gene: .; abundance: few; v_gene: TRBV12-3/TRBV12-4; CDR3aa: CASSSSHRVGTQYF; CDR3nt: TGTGCCAGCAGTTCGTCCCACCGAGTAGGGACCCAGTACTTC
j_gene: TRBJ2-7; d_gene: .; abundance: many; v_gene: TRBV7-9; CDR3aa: CASSDPHYREQYF; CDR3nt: TGTGCCAGCAGCGACCCTCATTATCGCGAGCAGTACTTC
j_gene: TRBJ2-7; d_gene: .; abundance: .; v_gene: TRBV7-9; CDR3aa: CASSLGVEGAQYF; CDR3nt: TGTGCCAGCAGCTTAGGTGTCGAGGGAGCGCAGTACTTC
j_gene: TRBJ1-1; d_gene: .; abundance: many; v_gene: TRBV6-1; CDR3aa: CASRKQGPDTEAFF; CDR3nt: TGTGCCAGCAGAAAACAGGGCCCGGACACTGAAGCTTTCTTT
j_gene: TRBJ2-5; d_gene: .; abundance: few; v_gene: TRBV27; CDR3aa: CASCSGAAKGKTQYF; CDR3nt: TGTGCCAGCTGTAGTGGGGCGGCGAAGGGGAAGACCCAGTACTTC
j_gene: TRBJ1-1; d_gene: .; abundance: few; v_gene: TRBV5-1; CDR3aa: CASSLGDTNTEAFF; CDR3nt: TGCGCCAGCAGCTTGGGGGACACCAACACTGAAGCTTTCTTT
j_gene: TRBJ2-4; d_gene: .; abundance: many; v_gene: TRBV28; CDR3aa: CASSRVELGKNIQYF; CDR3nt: TGTGCCAGCTCCAGAGTCGAGTTGGGCAAAAACATTCAGTACTTC
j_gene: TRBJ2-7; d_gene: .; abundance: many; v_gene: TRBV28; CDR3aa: CASISASFGEQYF; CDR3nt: TGTGCCAGCATTTCGGCTAGTTTTGGCGAGCAGTACTTC
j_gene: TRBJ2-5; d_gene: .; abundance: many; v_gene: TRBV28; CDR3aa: CASSSTGWETQYF; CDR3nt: TGTGCCAGCAGCAGCACAGGTTGGGAGACCCAGTACTTC
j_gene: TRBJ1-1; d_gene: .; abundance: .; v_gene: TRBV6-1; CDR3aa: CASSEGGQMTEAFF; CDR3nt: TGTGCCAGCAGTGAAGGGGGGCAGATGACTGAAGCTTTCTTT
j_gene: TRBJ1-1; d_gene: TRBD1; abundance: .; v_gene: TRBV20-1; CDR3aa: CSAKDRPNTEAFF; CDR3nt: TGCAGTGCCAAGGACAGGCCGAACACTGAAGCTTTCTTT
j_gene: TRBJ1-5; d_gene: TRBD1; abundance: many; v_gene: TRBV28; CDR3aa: CASSISTGGQPQHF; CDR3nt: TGTGCCAGCAGTATATCGACAGGGGGTCAGCCCCAGCATTTT
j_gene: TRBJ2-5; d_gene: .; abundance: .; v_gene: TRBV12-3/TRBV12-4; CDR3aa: CASSLQLGETQYF; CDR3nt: TGTGCCAGCAGTCTCCAACTTGGGGAGACCCAGTACTTC
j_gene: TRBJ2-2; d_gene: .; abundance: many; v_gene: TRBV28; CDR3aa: CASIANTGELFF; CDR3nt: TGTGCCAGCATTGCCAACACCGGGGAGCTGTTTTTT
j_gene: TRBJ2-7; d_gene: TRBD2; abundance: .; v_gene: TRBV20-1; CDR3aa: CSARSLREGYEQYF; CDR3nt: TGCAGTGCTAGATCATTGCGGGAGGGCTACGAGCAGTACTTC
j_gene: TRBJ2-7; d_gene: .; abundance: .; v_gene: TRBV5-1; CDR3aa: CASSADIAWDEQYF; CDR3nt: TGCGCCAGCAGCGCCGACATCGCGTGGGACGAGCAGTACTTC
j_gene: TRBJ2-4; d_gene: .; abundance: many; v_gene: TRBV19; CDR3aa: CASSWVGPPGNIQYF; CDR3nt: TGTGCCAGTAGTTGGGTTGGCCCACCGGGAAACATTCAGTACTTC
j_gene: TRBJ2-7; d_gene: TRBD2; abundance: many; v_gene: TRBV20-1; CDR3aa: CSARGGSLYEQYF; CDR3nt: TGCAGTGCTAGGGGGGGGAGTCTCTACGAGCAGTACTTC
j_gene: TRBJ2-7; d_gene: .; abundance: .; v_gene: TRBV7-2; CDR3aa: CASSSPPF; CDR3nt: TGTGCCAGCAGTTCACCTCCGTTC
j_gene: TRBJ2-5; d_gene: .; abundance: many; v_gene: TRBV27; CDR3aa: CASSLIPGTKTQYF; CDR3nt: TGTGCCAGCAGTTTAATTCCGGGGACGAAGACCCAGTACTTC
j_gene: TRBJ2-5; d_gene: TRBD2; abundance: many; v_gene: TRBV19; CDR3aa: CASTPGGGQGETQYF; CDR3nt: TGTGCCAGTACCCCGGGGGGGGGGCAGGGAGAGACCCAGTACTTC
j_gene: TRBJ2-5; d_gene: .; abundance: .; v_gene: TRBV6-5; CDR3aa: CASSYRTEQETQYF; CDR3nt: TGTGCCAGCAGTTACCGGACTGAACAAGAGACCCAGTACTTC
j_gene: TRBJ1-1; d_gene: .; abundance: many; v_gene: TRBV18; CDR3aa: CASRIIENTEAFF; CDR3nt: TGTGCCAGCCGAATCATAGAGAACACTGAAGCTTTCTTT
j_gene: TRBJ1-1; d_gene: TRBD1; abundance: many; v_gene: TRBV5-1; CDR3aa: CASSHDREGTEAFF; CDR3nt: TGCGCCAGCAGTCACGACAGGGAGGGCACTGAAGCTTTCTTT
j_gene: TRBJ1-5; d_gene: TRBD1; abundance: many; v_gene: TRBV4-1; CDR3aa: CASSQMDRDNQPQHF; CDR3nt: TGCGCCAGCAGCCAAATGGACAGGGACAATCAGCCCCAGCATTTT
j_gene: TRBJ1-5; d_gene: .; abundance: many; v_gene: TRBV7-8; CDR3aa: CASSESVGGGPQPQHF; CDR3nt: TGTGCCAGCAGCGAGTCCGTCGGCGGGGGGCCTCAGCCCCAGCATTTT
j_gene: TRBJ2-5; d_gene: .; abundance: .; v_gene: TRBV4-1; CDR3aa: CASSQIGGRGQETQYF; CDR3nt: TGCGCCAGCAGCCAAATAGGGGGTCGGGGTCAAGAGACCCAGTACTTC
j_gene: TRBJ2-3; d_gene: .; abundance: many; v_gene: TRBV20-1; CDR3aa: CSARGPTDRDSNTDTQYF; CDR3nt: TGCAGTGCTAGAGGACCAACGGACCGGGACTCCAACACAGATACGCAGTATTTT
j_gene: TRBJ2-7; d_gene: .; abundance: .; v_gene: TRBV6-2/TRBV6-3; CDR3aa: CASSYGGQGFWQYF; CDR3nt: TGTGCCAGCAGCTACGGGGGACAAGGGTTTTGGCAGTACTTC
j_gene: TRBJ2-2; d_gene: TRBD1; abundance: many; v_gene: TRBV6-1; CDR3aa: CASSPRDRGTGELFF; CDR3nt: TGTGCCAGCAGTCCCCGGGACAGGGGCACCGGGGAGCTGTTTTTT
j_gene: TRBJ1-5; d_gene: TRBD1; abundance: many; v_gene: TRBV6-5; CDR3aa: CASSLFRDRDNQPQHF; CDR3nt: TGTGCCAGCAGCCTATTCCGGGACAGAGACAATCAGCCCCAGCATTTT
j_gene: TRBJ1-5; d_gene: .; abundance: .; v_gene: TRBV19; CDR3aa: CASSTGSLRSQHF; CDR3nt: TGTGCCAGTAGTACGGGGTCCTTACGGTCCCAGCATTTT
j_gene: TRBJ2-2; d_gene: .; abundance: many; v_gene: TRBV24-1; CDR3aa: CATSDPTLVGELFF; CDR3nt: TGTGCCACCAGTGATCCAACCCTAGTAGGGGAGCTGTTTTTT
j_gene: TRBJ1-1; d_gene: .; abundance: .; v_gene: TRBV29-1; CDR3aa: CSVSQMNTEAFF; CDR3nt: TGCAGCGTTTCACAAATGAACACTGAAGCTTTCTTT
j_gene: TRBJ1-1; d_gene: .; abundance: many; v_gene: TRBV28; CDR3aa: CASSLWTRYMNTEAFF; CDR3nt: TGTGCCAGCAGTCTATGGACTAGATACATGAACACTGAAGCTTTCTTT
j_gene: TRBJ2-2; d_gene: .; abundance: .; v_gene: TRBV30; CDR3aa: CAWSVRGANTGELFF; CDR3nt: TGTGCCTGGAGTGTACGTGGGGCGAACACCGGGGAGCTGTTTTTT
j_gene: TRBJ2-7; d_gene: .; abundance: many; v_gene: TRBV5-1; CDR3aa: CASSSRTAAGEQYF; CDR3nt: TGCGCCAGCAGCTCGCGGACAGCGGCCGGGGAGCAGTACTTC
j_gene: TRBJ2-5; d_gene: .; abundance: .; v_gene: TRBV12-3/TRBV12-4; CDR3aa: CASSFRGSRETQYF; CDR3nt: TGTGCCAGCAGTTTCAGAGGTAGCCGGGAGACCCAGTACTTC
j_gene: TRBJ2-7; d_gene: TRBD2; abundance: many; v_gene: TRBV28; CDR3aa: CASGTSDSYEQYF; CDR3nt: TGTGCCAGCGGGACTAGCGATTCCTACGAGCAGTACTTC
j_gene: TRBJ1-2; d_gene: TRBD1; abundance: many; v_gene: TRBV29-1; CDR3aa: CSVGDSSNYGYTF; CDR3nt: TGCAGCGTTGGGGACAGCAGTAACTATGGCTACACCTTC
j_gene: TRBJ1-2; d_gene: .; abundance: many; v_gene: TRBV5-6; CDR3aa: CASSPGQNYGYTF; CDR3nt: TGTGCCAGCAGCCCCGGACAGAACTATGGCTACACCTTC
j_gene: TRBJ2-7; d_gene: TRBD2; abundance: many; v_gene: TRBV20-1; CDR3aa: CSARKLAGSSYEQYF; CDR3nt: TGCAGTGCTAGAAAGCTAGCGGGGTCCTCCTACGAGCAGTACTTC
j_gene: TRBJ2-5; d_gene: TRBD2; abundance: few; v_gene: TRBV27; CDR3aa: CASSYPGGAQYF; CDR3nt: TGTGCCAGCAGTTATCCGGGGGGGGCCCAGTACTTC
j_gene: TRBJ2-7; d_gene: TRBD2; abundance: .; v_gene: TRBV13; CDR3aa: CASGYHGQKPSGRVPSYEQYF; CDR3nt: TGTGCCAGCGGCTATCACGGGCAGAAGCCTAGCGGGAGGGTTCCCTCCTACGAGCAGTACTTC
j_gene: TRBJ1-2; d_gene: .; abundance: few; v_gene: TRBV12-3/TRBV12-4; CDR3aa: CASSASSGYTF; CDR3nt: TGTGCCAGCAGCGCTAGTTCAGGCTACACCTTC
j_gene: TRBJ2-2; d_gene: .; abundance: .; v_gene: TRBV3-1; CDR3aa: CASSQVRGGTGELFF; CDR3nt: TGTGCCAGCAGCCAAGTAAGGGGTGGCACCGGGGAGCTGTTTTTT
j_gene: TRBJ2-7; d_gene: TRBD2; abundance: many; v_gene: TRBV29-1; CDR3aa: CSVGVASGRGEQYF; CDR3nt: TGCAGCGTTGGGGTTGCGAGCGGGAGGGGTGAGCAGTACTTC
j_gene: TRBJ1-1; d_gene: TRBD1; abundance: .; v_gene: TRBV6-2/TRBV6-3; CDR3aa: CASSSYRGRDMNTEAFF; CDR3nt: TGTGCCAGCAGTTCTTACAGGGGGCGCGATATGAACACTGAAGCTTTCTTT
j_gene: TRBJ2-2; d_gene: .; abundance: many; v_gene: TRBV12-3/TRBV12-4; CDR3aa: CASRLRGTSNTGELFF; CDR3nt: TGTGCCAGCAGGCTGAGAGGGACTTCGAACACCGGGGAGCTGTTTTTT
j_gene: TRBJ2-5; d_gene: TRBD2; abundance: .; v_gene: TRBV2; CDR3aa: CASSPFGLAGGPSYF; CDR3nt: TGTGCCAGCAGCCCTTTTGGTCTAGCGGGAGGTCCGAGTTACTTC
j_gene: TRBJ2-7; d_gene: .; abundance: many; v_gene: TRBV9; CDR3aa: CASSAGTQTYEQYF; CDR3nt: TGTGCCAGCAGCGCCGGGACGCAGACCTACGAGCAGTACTTC
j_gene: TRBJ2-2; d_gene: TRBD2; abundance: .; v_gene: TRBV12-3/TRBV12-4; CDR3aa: CASSKGLAGGLFF; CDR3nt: TGTGCCAGCAGTAAAGGACTAGCGGGAGGTCTGTTTTTT